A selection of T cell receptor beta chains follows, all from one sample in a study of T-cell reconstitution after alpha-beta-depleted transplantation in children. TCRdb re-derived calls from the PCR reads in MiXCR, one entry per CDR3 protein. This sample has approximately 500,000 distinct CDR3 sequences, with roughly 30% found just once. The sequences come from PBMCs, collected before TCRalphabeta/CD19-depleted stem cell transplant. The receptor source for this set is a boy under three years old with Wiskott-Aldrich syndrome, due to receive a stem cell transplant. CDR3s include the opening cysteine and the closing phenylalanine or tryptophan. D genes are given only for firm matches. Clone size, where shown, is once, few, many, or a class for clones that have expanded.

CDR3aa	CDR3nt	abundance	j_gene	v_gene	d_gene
CASSYRGQGEREQFF	TGTGCCAGCAGCTATCGCGGACAGGGGGAAAGGGAGCAGTTCTTC	-	TRBJ2-1	TRBV3-1	TRBD1
CATSQEGGRPNQPQHF	TGTGCCACCAGCCAGGAGGGTGGCAGACCAAATCAGCCCCAGCATTTT	-	TRBJ1-5	TRBV15	-
CASNDRDTGELFF	TGCGCCAGCAACGACAGGGACACCGGGGAGCTGTTTTTT	few	TRBJ2-2	TRBV5-1	TRBD1
CSVGTSADTQYF	TGCAGCGTTGGGACTAGTGCAGATACGCAGTATTTT	-	TRBJ2-3	TRBV29-1	TRBD2
CSVGMAGNTIYF	TGCAGCGTTGGTATGGCCGGAAACACCATATATTTT	-	TRBJ1-3	TRBV29-1	-
CASNQMTGLNTEAFF	TGTGCCAGCAACCAAATGACAGGGTTGAACACTGAAGCTTTCTTT	-	TRBJ1-1	TRBV6-1	TRBD1
CSVPQGQETQYF	TGCAGCGTTCCTCAGGGGCAAGAGACCCAGTACTTC	few	TRBJ2-5	TRBV29-1	-
CASRRWGMYGYTF	TGTGCCAGCAGGCGCTGGGGGATGTATGGCTACACCTTC	few	TRBJ1-2	TRBV12-3/TRBV12-4	-
CSASFRDPGDTQYF	TGCAGTGCTAGTTTCCGGGACCCAGGGGATACGCAGTATTTT	few	TRBJ2-3	TRBV20-1	-
CASSAQTGVGELFF	TGTGCCAGCAGCGCACAAACAGGGGTCGGGGAGCTGTTTTTT	-	TRBJ2-2	TRBV7-2	TRBD1
CASSFDTPFF	TGTGCCAGCAGTTTCGATACTCCCTTCTTC	few	TRBJ2-1	TRBV28	-
CAWSEQWDYGYTF	TGTGCCTGGAGTGAACAGTGGGACTATGGCTACACCTTC	few	TRBJ1-2	TRBV30	-
CASSPRTDYSNQPQHF	TGTGCCAGCAGCCCTAGGACAGACTATAGCAATCAGCCCCAGCATTTT	few	TRBJ1-5	TRBV7-2	-
CASRDLEGLATNYEQYF	TGTGCCAGCAGGGACCTAGAGGGACTAGCGACTAACTACGAGCAGTACTTC	few	TRBJ2-7	TRBV6-2/TRBV6-3	TRBD2
CAISESGLALAFYNEQFF	TGTGCCATCAGTGAGTCGGGGCTAGCCCTAGCGTTCTACAATGAGCAGTTCTTC	-	TRBJ2-1	TRBV10-3	-
CATSDQVPGELFF	TGTGCCACCAGTGACCAAGTACCCGGGGAGCTGTTTTTT	-	TRBJ2-2	TRBV24-1	-
CSVTGDTDTQYF	TGCAGCGTCACAGGGGACACAGATACGCAGTATTTT	-	TRBJ2-3	TRBV29-1	TRBD1
CASSPTWLGEQYF	TGTGCCAGCTCACCTACGTGGTTGGGCGAGCAGTACTTC	-	TRBJ2-7	TRBV18	-
CSARDAGSQPQHF	TGCAGTGCTAGAGATGCGGGGTCCCAGCCCCAGCATTTT	-	TRBJ1-5	TRBV20-1	-
CASSQEREGNYGYTF	TGTGCCAGCAGCCAAGAGAGAGAGGGGAACTATGGCTACACCTTC	-	TRBJ1-2	TRBV4-2	-
CSVAPDTLDNEQFF	TGCAGCGTTGCCCCGGACACTCTAGACAATGAGCAGTTCTTC	-	TRBJ2-1	TRBV29-1	-
CASSLIATEETQYF	TGCGCCAGCAGCTTGATCGCGACAGAAGAGACCCAGTACTTC	few	TRBJ2-5	TRBV5-1	-
CASSATRYNEQFF	TGTGCCAGCAGCGCCACTAGATACAATGAGCAGTTCTTC	-	TRBJ2-1	TRBV12-3/TRBV12-4	-
CSAPAGARTDTQYF	TGCAGTGCCCCGGCCGGCGCCCGCACAGATACGCAGTATTTT	few	TRBJ2-3	TRBV20-1	-
CASTWDLPYNEQFF	TGTGCCAGCACCTGGGACCTCCCCTACAATGAGCAGTTCTTC	few	TRBJ2-1	TRBV7-2	-
CASSLQGQEHEQYF	TGTGCCAGCAGCTTACAGGGACAGGAGCACGAGCAGTACTTC	-	TRBJ2-7	TRBV7-9	TRBD1
CASSLLVFYNEQFF	TGCGCCAGCAGTCTCCTCGTGTTCTACAATGAGCAGTTCTTC	few	TRBJ2-1	TRBV5-1	-
CASSVNLVRVKETQYF	TGTGCCAGCAGCGTAAATCTGGTCAGGGTGAAAGAGACCCAGTACTTC	few	TRBJ2-5	TRBV7-8	-
CASSLTGGTNYGYTF	TGTGCCAGTAGTCTCACAGGGGGCACAAACTATGGCTACACCTTC	once	TRBJ1-2	TRBV19	TRBD1
CSANRDSTSSYNEQFF	TGCAGTGCAAACCGGGACTCAACCTCATCCTACAATGAGCAGTTCTTC	-	TRBJ2-1	TRBV20-1	-
CASSLEGLAGATQYF	TGTGCCAGCAGCTTAGAGGGACTAGCGGGAGCTACGCAGTATTTT	-	TRBJ2-3	TRBV7-8	TRBD2
CASRPTGTYEQYF	TGTGCCAGCAGACCAACAGGTACCTACGAGCAGTACTTC	-	TRBJ2-7	TRBV12-3/TRBV12-4	-
CASSHSDRTQYF	TGTGCCAGCAGCCATTCGGACAGAACACAGTACTTC	-	TRBJ2-7	TRBV7-9	-
CATQGAGGNTIYF	TGTGCCACACAGGGGGCTGGCGGAAACACCATATATTTT	-	TRBJ1-3	TRBV15	TRBD1